Shown below are 20 T cell receptor beta chains from a single sample sequenced in a study of T cell changes during pregnancy in multiple sclerosis (dated by TCRdb to between 2017 and 2020). Libraries were prepared through the immunoSEQ multiplex PCR assay. TCRdb provides this immuneACCESS table in a form limited to in-frame rearrangements. Some clones are lacking; in checked studies, under half of them reflect an unresolved V gene, and why the rest are absent is not known. The sample data list under 85,000 clones, and roughly nine tenths of these were observed just once. Together, the top ten hold 0.2% to 0.25% of the sample. This specimen consisted of CD4+ T cells from peripheral blood mononuclear cells, obtained before pregnancy. The receptors stem from a female donor with multiple sclerosis, enrolled in a pregnancy study.

A few counts support this clone. The V call is TRBV30, the J call TRBJ1-6, with TRBD1 matching 7 bases. CDR3 size: 13 residues. Germline trimming cut 5 bases from V and 8 bases from J; bases unmatched to any gene: 6. The germline V gene encodes CDR1 GTSNPN and CDR2 SVGIG (reference sequence). This CDR3 reads CAWEGAADSPLHF. The DNA for the CDR3 is TGTGCCTGGGAGGGGGCGGCGGATTCACCCCTCCACTTT.

This sequence joins TRBV7-9 and TRBJ2-1, with 7 bases aligning to TRBD2. The germline V gene encodes CDR1 SEHNR and CDR2 FQNEAQ (reference sequence). The CDR3 has 15 residues. The junction had 7 bases not matched to a gene; V was cut back by 1 base and J by 7 bases. CDR3 protein: CASSLVGLDQNEQFF. CDR3 sequence (DNA): TGTGCCAGCAGCTTAGTCGGACTAGACCAGAATGAGCAGTTCTTC.

This clone was observed a handful of times. The gene calls are TRBV5-6 and TRBJ1-5; weak D call: TRBD1 (6 bases). Germline lookup yields CDR1 SGHDT and CDR2 YYEEEE. This CDR3 region has 14 residues. Between the trimmed V and J ends, which lost 0 bases and 10 bases, there was a span of 14 bases. CDR3 nucleotide sequence: TGTGCCAGCAGCTTGGCGGGGGGCTCTCTCCCCCAGCATTTT. It is translated as CASSLAGGSLPQHF.

The chain couples TRBV28 to TRBJ1-2, with a tentative D call TRBD1 (5 bases). This CDR3 comprises 16 residues. With 6 bases removed from V and 8 bases from J, the gap between germline ends came to 25 bases. The germline V gene has CDR1 MDHEN and CDR2 SYDVKM. The CDR3 region is CASSGGGRGEVGGYTF. As DNA, the CDR3 is TGTGCCAGCAGCGGGGGGGGGAGGGGCGAAGTTGGAGGCTACACCTTC.

The chain uses TRBV5-1 and TRBJ2-1, with D unclear. This CDR3 is built from 13 residues. The V gene lost 4 bases and the J gene lost 4 bases, with 9 bases spanning the gap. Germline CDR1 reads SGHRS; CDR2 reads YFSETQ. CDR3 nucleotide sequence: TGCGCCAGCAGCCTGGGAACTTACAATGAGCAGTTCTTC. It yields the protein CASSLGTYNEQFF.

This chain links TRBV27 with TRBJ2-3; 9 bases are shared with TRBD1. V trimming: 8 bases; J trimming: 2 bases; junction bases outside the gene matches: 2. CDR1 is MNHEY, CDR2 SMNVEV, per germline (reference sequence). This CDR3 has 13 residues. The CDR3 here is CASRDRATDTQYF. The DNA for the CDR3 is TGTGCCAGCCGGGACAGGGCCACAGATACGCAGTATTTT.

CDR3 sequence (DNA): TGTGCCAGCAGCCGACTCGGGGGGGACACTGAAGCTTTCTTT. Translation: CASSRLGGDTEAFF. V is TRBV6-5 and J is TRBJ1-1; TRBD1 is a possible D gene (5 bases). Trimming took 6 bases from V and 3 from J, leaving 14 bases between them. In germline, CDR1 is MNHEY, CDR2 SVGAGI. The CDR3 is 14 amino acids.

The rearrangement joins TRBV13 to TRBJ1-3; no clear D. Germline CDR1 PRHDT, CDR2 FYEKMQ (reference sequence). The CDR3 length is 15 residues. With 2 bases removed from V and 2 bases from J, the gap between germline ends came to 10 bases. In DNA, the CDR3 is TGTGCCAGCAGCTTAATGCGGGTCACTGGAAACACCATATATTTT. This encodes CASSLMRVTGNTIYF.

The chain employs TRBV28 and TRBJ2-7; 11 bases line up with TRBD1. CDR1 MDHEN and CDR2 SYDVKM come from the germline V gene. The CDR3 loop spans 16 amino acids. V dropped 10 bases and J dropped 2; count of bases not matched to a gene: 13. The CDR3 loop reads CATVTRWTGGTYEQYF. CDR3 DNA: TGTGCCACCGTTACGAGATGGACAGGGGGCACCTACGAGCAGTACTTC.

This chain joins TRBV5-1 and TRBJ2-2; 8 nucleotides align to TRBD2. Germline loops: CDR1 SGHRS, CDR2 YFSETQ. V lost 6 bases and J lost 2; bases outside the gene matches: 6. There are 15 residues in the CDR3. The CDR3 loop reads CASTEAGANTGELFF. The CDR3 DNA sequence: TGCGCCAGCACGGAAGCGGGAGCCAACACCGGGGAGCTGTTTTTT.

The V gene is TRBV19, the J gene TRBJ2-7, with D hard to call. V dropped 1 base and J dropped 2 bases, with 3 bases sitting between them. From germline, CDR1 is LNHDA and CDR2 SQIVND (reference sequence). The length of the CDR3 is 12 residues. The DNA of the CDR3 is TGTGCCAGTAGTATAGGTACCTACGAGCAGTACTTC. As protein: CASSIGTYEQYF.

The J gene is TRBJ2-7, the V gene TRBV30; no firm D call. Trimming shortened V by 0 bases and J by 0 bases, and 9 bases separated the two germline ends. Germline CDR1 and CDR2: GTSNPN and SVGIG (reference sequence). This CDR3 has 14 residues. Here the CDR3 reads CAWSVLEVSYEQYF. The CDR3 region has the DNA TGTGCCTGGAGTGTACTTGAGGTCTCCTACGAGCAGTACTTC. The complete variable domain, with remaining parts taken from reference TRBV30 and TRBJ2-7, reads SQTIHQWPATLVQPVGSPLSLECTVEGTSNPNLYWYRQAAGRGLQLLFYSVGIGQISSEVPQNLSASRPQDRQFILSSKKLLLSDSGFYLCAWSVLEVSYEQYFGPGTRLTVT.

The chain couples TRBV27 to TRBJ1-1, with TRBD1 matching 7 bases. V dropped 6 bases and J dropped 4; count of bases not matched to a gene: 2. CDR1 is MNHEY and CDR2 is SMNVEV in the germline V gene (reference sequence). The CDR3 runs to 12 residues. The chain's CDR3 is CASRSGGTEAFF. The CDR3 region has the DNA TGTGCCAGCAGATCAGGGGGCACTGAAGCTTTCTTT.

The gene calls are TRBV5-5 and TRBJ1-1; TRBD1 aligns across 7 bases. The V gene end was trimmed by 0 bases and the J gene end by 6 bases; junction bases not matched to a gene: 5. Germline V gene lookup returns CDR1 SGHKS and CDR2 YYEKEE (reference sequence). CDR3 length: 14 amino acids. The CDR3 nucleotides are TGTGCCAGCAGCTTGGCTCTACAGGGGCCTGAAGCTTTCTTT. It specifies CASSLALQGPEAFF.

This chain uses TRBV19 with TRBJ2-5; 9 bases agree with TRBD1. The V gene's germline CDR1 is LNHDA and CDR2 SQIVND (reference sequence). Trimming at V came to 9 bases and at J to 5 bases, leaving 7 bases not matched to a gene. The CDR3 is 13 residues long. In nucleotides, the CDR3 is TGTGCCAGCGGGGGAACAGGGGGCGAGACCCAGTACTTC. It yields the protein CASGGTGGETQYF.

The rearrangement uses TRBV19 and TRBJ1-3, with a weak D call TRBD1 (6 bases). Trimming pared 5 bases from V and 0 bases from J, leaving 11 bases between. Germline V gene data show CDR1 as LNHDA and CDR2 as SQIVND (reference sequence). The CDR3 covers 15 residues. DNA for the CDR3: TGTGCCAGTAGTGACAGGAGAAGCTCTGGAAACACCATATATTTT. Protein: CASSDRRSSGNTIYF.

The chain uses TRBV30 and TRBJ1-2, with D uncertain. CDR3 size: 14 residues. CDR1 GTSNPN and CDR2 SVGIG come from the germline V gene (reference sequence). Trimming removed 0 bases at V and 0 bases at J, with 8 bases between. CDR3 protein: CAWSVDSSNYGYTF. CDR3 nucleotides: TGTGCCTGGAGTGTGGACTCCTCTAACTATGGCTACACCTTC.

The rearrangement joins TRBV28 to TRBJ1-2; 8 bases are shared with TRBD1. The V and J ends lost 4 bases and 8 bases, in that order; junction bases with no gene match: 15. The CDR3 spans 16 residues. Looked up from germline, CDR1 is MDHEN and CDR2 is SYDVKM. CDR3 coding DNA: TGTGCCAGCAGTTATCTTCGAGGGCAGGGGGCCGACGGCTACACCTTC. Translation gives CASSYLRGQGADGYTF.

The chain has TRBV28 and TRBJ1-1, with 9 nucleotides matching TRBD1. The CDR3 loop spans 15 amino acids. J gave up 3 bases and V 5 bases, and 7 bases lay outside the gene matches. Germline loops: CDR1 MDHEN, CDR2 SYDVKM. The DNA of the CDR3 is TGTGCCAGCAGTCCAGGACAGGGGTGGTACACTGAAGCTTTCTTT. Its translation: CASSPGQGWYTEAFF.

The chain joins TRBV9 to TRBJ2-3; D gene unclear. CDR1 and CDR2 (germline): SGDLS, YYNGEE. Trimming cost V 0 bases and J 0 bases, with 5 bases left between them. The CDR3 is made up of 14 amino acids. The CDR3 nucleotides are TGTGCCAGCAGCGTAGGACTTAGCACAGATACGCAGTATTTT. This gives the protein CASSVGLSTDTQYF. Complete variable domain (other parts from reference TRBV9 and TRBJ2-3): DSGVTQTPKHLITATGQRVTLRCSPRSGDLSVYWYQQSLDQGLQFLIQYYNGEERAKGNILERFSAQQFPDLHSELNLSSLELGDSALYFCASSVGLSTDTQYFGPGTRLTVL.